The following is a T cell receptor (beta chain) sequence with its context. This record comes from a study of T-cell memory formation after mild COVID-19. V lost 6 bases and J 8 bases, leaving 16 bases between the germline ends. The CDR3 is made up of 12 amino acids. Germline assignment: CDR1 DFQATT and CDR2 SNEGSKA (reference sequence). Each CDR3 protein gets one entry after TCRdb re-called the 5' RACE reads with MiXCR. The sample lists hundreds of thousands of distinct CDR3 sequences; just under 20% were seen once. The chain uses TRBV20-1 and TRBJ1-2, with D possibly TRBD1 on 5 matching bases. This sequence was found in a man younger than 35 who had mild COVID-19 (a few samples of this study predate the infection). Cell type and time point are not known. The source material was PBMCs or a T cell subset sorted from them (not recorded which). In nucleotides, the CDR3 is TGCAGTGCCAGGGCCCTTCCATGGGGCTACACCTTC. Its protein is CSARALPWGYTF.